Below, one T cell receptor beta chain is given with its context. As yet, its antigen is unknown. Profiled with immunoSEQ multiplex PCR; TCRdb holds only in-frame clones, not every one. Counted here are roughly 70,000 clones, 80% to 90% occurring once; the ten biggest clones make up over 2.5%. V lost 7 bases and J lost 2, with 13 bases in between. The length of the CDR3 is 14 residues. The germline V gene encodes CDR1 MNHNY and CDR2 SVGAGI (reference sequence). Noted time point: baseline, week 1 (first vaccination visit). Treatment: pre-vaccination baseline after standard-of-care therapy. These data belong to a study of a mutant IDH1 vaccine in newly diagnosed glioma. Turning to the study itself: Sex distribution of treated patients was approximately 60% male and 37.5% female; mean age was 40.4 years. Receipt of radiotherapy, temozolomide, or both preceded the study, and most received both.

General study results and limits: Across multiple MHC alleles, around 93% of patients had vaccine-induced responses.

This chain links TRBV6-6 with TRBJ2-3, with D possibly being TRBD2 (7 bases). This material consisted of PBMCs, taken from a glioma patient treated with radiotherapy, temozolomide or both. The receptor comes from a young man with glioma. The CDR3 loop is CASIKGGATDTQYF. DNA of the CDR3: TGTGCCAGCATCAAGGGGGGGGCCACAGATACGCAGTATTTT.